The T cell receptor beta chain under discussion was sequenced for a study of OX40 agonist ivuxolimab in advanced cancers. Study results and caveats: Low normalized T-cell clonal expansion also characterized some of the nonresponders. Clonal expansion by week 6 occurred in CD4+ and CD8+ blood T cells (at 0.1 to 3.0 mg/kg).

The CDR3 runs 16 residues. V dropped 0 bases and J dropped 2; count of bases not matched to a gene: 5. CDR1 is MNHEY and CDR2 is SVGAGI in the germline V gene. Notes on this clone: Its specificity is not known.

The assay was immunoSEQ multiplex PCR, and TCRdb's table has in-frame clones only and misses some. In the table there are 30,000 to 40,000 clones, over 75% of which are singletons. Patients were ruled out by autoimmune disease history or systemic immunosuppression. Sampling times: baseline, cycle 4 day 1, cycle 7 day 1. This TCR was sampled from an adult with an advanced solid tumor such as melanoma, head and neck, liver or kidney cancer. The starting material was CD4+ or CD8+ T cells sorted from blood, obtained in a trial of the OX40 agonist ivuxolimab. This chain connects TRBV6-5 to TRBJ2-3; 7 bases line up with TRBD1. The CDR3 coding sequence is TGTGCCAGCAGTTACTCTAGGGACAGAATCACAGATACGCAGTATTTT. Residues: CASSYSRDRITDTQYF.